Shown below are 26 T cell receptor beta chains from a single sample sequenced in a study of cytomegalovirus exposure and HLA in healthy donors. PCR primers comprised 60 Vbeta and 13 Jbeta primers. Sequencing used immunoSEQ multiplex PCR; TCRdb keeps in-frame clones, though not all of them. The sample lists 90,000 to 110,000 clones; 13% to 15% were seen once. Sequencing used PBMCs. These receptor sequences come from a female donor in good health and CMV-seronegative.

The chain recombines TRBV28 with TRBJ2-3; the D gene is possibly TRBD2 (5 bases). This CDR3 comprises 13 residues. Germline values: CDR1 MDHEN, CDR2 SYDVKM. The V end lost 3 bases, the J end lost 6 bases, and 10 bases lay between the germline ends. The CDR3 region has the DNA TGTGCCAGCAGTTTGAGGGTTCCCGATACGCAGTATTTT. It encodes CASSLRVPDTQYF.

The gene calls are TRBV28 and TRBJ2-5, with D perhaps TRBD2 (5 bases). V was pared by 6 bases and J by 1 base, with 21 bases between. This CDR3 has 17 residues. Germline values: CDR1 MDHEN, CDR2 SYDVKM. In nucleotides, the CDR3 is TGTGCCAGCAGACCCCATCTGGGAGCGGACCTCCAAGAGACCCAGTACTTC. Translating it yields CASRPHLGADLQETQYF.

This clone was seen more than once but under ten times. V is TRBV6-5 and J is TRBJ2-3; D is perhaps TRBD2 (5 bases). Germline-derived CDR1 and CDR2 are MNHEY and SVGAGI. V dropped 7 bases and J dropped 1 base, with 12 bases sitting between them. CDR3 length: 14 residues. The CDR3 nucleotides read TGTGCCAGCACGCTAGCATATGGCACAGATACGCAGTATTTT. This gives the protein CASTLAYGTDTQYF.

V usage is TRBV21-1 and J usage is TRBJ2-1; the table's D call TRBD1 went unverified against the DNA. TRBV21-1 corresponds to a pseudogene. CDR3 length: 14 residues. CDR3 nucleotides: TGTGCCAGCAGCAAAAGGACAGGAAACAATGAGCAGTTCTTC. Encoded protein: CASSKRTGNNEQFF.

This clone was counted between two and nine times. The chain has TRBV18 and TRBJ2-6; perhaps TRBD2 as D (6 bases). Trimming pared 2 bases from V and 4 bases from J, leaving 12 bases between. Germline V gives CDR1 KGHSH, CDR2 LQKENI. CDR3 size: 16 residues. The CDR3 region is CASSPVGGLGANVLTF. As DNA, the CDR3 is TGTGCCAGCTCACCAGTTGGGGGACTCGGGGCCAACGTCCTGACTTTC. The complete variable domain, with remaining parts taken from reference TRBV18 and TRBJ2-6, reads NAGVMQNPRHLVRRRGQEARLRCSPMKGHSHVYWYRQLPEEGLKFMVYLQKENIIDESGMPKERFSAEFPKEGPSILRIQQVVRGDSAAYFCASSPVGGLGANVLTFGAGSRLTVL.

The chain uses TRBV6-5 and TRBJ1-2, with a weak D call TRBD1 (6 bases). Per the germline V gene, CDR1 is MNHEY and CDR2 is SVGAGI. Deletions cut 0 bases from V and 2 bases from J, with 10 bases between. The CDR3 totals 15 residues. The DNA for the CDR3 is TGTGCCAGCAGTTACTCCTGGACAGTAAACTATGGCTACACCTTC. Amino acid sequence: CASSYSWTVNYGYTF.

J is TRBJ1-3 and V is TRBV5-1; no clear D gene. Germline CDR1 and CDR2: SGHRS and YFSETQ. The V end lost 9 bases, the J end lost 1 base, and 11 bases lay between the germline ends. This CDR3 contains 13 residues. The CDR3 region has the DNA TGCGCCACCTCCGCGGGTTCTGGAAACACCATATATTTT. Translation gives CATSAGSGNTIYF.

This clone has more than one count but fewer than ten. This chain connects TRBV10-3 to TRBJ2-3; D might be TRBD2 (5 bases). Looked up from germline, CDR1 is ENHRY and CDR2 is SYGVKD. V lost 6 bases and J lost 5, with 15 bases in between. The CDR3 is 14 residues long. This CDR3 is CAISLTPEGDTQYF. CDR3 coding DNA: TGTGCCATCAGCCTCACACCCGAGGGAGATACGCAGTATTTT.

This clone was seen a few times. The CDR3 region has the DNA TGCAGCGTTGACTCTAGCGGGGGGTACGAGCAGTACTTC. Encoded protein: CSVDSSGGYEQYF. The V call is TRBV29-1, the J call TRBJ2-7; 11 bases map to TRBD2. Germline lookup yields CDR1 SQVTM and CDR2 ANQGSEA. CDR3 length: 13 residues. V lost 3 bases to trimming and J lost 4 bases; unmatched junction nucleotides: 2.

CDR3 sequence: CASSPPGQANEKLFF. The CDR3 nucleotides are TGTGCCAGCAGTCCGCCGGGACAGGCTAATGAAAAACTGTTTTTT. The chain links TRBV28 to TRBJ1-4; 8 nucleotides align to TRBD1. The CDR3 is 15 amino acids. V lost 5 bases, J lost 3 bases, and 5 bases stayed unmatched. The germline V gene encodes CDR1 MDHEN and CDR2 SYDVKM.

In DNA form, the CDR3 reads TGTGCCATCAGTGGGGGTTCAGGGGGTGGCTACACCTTC. This codes for CAISGGSGGGYTF. The chain combines TRBV10-3 with TRBJ1-2; 7 bases are shared with TRBD1. Germline CDR1 reads ENHRY; CDR2 reads SYGVKD. Losses at the gene ends were 4 bases for V and 7 bases for J; bases not matched to a gene: 6. The CDR3 length is 13 residues.

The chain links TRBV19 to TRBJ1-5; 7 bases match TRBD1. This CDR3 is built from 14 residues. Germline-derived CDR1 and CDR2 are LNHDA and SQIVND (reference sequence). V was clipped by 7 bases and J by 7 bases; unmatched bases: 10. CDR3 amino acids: CASTMLQGKQPQHF. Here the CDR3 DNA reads TGTGCCAGTACCATGCTACAGGGGAAACAGCCCCAGCATTTT. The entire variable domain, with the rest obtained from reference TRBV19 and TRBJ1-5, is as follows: DGGITQSPKYLFRKEGQNVTLSCEQNLNHDAMYWYRQDPGQGLRLIYYSQIVNDFQKGDIAEGYSVSREKKESFPLTVTSAQKNPTAFYLCASTMLQGKQPQHFGDGTRLSIL.

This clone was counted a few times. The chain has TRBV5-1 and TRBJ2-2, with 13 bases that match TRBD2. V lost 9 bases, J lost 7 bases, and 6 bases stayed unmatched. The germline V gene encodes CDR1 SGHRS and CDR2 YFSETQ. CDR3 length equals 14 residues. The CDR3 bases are TGCGCCACAGGACTAGCGGGAGAGGGCGGGGAGCTGTTTTTT. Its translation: CATGLAGEGGELFF.

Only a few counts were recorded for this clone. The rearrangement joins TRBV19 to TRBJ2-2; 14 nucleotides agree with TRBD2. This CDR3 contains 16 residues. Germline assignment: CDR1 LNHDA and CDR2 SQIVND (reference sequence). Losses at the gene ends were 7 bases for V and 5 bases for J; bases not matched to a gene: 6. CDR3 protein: CASMGLAGVGTGELFF. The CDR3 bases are TGTGCCAGTATGGGACTAGCGGGAGTAGGGACCGGGGAGCTGTTTTTT.

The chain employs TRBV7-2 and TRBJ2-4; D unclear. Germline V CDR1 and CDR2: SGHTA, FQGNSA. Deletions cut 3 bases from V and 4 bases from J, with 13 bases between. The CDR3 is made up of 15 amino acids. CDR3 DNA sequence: TGTGCCAGCAGCTTGACATACGAGACGAAAAACATTCAGTACTTC. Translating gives CASSLTYETKNIQYF.

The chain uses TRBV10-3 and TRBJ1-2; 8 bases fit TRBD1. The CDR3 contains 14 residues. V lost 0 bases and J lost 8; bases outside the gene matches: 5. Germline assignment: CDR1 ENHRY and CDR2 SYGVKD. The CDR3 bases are TGTGCCATCAGTGAGTCGACAGGGGATGAAGGCTACACCTTC. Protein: CAISESTGDEGYTF.

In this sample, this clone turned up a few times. CDR3 in amino acids: CSAEARWNEAFF. The DNA of the CDR3 is TGCAGCGCCGAGGCACGGTGGAATGAAGCTTTCTTT. V and J are TRBV29-1 and TRBJ1-1; D is ambiguous. Trimming stripped 7 bases from V and 7 bases from J, with 16 bases between. The length of the CDR3 is 12 residues. CDR1 is SQVTM and CDR2 is ANQGSEA in the germline V gene.

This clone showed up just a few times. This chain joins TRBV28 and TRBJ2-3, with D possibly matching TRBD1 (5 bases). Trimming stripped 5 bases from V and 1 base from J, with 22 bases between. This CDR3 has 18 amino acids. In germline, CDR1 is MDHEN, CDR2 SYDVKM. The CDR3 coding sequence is TGTGCCAGCAGTCGCATCAGCCAAATCACCAGGGGCACAGATACGCAGTATTTT. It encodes CASSRISQITRGTDTQYF. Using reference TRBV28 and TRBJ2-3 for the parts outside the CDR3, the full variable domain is DVKVTQSSRYLVKRTGEKVFLECVQDMDHENMFWYRQDPGLGLRLIYFSYDVKMKEKGDIPEGYSVSREKKERFSLILESASTNQTSMYLCASSRISQITRGTDTQYFGPGTRLTVL.

CDR3: CASGRVLNSPLHF. DNA for the CDR3: TGTGCCAGCGGCAGGGTCCTTAATTCACCCCTCCACTTT. This sequence joins TRBV6-5 and TRBJ1-6; weak D call: TRBD1 (5 bases). This CDR3 has 13 amino acids. CDR1 MNHEY and CDR2 SVGAGI come from the germline V gene. V lost 8 bases and J 6 bases, leaving 11 bases between the germline ends.

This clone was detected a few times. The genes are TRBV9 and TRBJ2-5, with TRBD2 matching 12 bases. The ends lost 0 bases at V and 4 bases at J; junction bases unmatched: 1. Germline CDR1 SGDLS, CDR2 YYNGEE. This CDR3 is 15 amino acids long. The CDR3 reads CASSVASGGGETQYF. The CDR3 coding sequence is TGTGCCAGCAGCGTAGCTAGCGGGGGGGGAGAGACCCAGTACTTC.

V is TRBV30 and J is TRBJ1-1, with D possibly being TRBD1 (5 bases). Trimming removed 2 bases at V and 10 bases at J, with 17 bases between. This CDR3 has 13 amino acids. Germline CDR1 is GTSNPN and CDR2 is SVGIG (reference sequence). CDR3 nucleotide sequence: TGTGCCTGGAGTTTGTTGGGGGGGAAGGGAGCTTTCTTT. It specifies CAWSLLGGKGAFF.

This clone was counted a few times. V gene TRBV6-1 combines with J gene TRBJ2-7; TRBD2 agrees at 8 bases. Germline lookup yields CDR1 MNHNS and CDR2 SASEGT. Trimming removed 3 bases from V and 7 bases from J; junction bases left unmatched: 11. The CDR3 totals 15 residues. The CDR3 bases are TGTGCCAGCAGTGACTCTGGCGGGAGGTACCATGAGCAGTACTTC. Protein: CASSDSGGRYHEQYF.

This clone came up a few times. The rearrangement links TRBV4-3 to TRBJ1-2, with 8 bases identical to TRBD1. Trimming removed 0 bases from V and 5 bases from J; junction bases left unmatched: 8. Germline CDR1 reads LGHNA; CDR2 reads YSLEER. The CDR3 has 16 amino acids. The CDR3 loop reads CASSQEEDRVSYGYTF. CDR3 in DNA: TGCGCCAGCAGCCAAGAGGAGGACAGGGTGTCGTATGGCTACACCTTC.

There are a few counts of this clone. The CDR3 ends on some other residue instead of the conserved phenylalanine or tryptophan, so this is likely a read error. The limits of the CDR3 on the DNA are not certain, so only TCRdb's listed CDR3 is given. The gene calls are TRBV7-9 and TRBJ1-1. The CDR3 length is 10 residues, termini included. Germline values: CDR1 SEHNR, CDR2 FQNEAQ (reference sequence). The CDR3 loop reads CASSPPSGKI.

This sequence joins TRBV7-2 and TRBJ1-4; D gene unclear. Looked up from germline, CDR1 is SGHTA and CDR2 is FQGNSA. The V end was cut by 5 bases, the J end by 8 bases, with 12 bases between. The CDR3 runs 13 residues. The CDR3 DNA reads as TGTGCCAGCAGCCCGCGGAATGAAGAAAAACTGTTTTTT. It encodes CASSPRNEEKLFF.

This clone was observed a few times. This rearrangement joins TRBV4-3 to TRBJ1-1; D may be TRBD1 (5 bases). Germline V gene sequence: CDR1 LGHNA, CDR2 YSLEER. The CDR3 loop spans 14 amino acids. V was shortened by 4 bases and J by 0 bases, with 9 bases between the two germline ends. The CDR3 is CASSRHRLNTEAFF. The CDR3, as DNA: TGCGCCAGCAGCCGCCACAGGTTGAACACTGAAGCTTTCTTT.